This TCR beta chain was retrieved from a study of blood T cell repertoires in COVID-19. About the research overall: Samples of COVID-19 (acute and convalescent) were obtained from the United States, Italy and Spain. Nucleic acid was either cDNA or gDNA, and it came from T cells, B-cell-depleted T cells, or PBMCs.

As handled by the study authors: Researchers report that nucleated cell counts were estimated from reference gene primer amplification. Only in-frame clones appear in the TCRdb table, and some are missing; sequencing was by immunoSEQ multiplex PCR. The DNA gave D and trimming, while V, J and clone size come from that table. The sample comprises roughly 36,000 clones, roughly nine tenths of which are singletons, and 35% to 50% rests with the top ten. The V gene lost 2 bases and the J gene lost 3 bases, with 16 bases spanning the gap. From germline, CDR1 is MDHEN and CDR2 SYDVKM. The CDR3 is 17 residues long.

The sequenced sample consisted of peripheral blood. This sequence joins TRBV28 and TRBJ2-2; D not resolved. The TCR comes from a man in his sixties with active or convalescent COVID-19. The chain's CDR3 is CASSLVAVQSDTGELFF. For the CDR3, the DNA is TGTGCCAGCAGTTTAGTTGCAGTCCAGTCTGACACCGGGGAGCTGTTTTTT.